These 2 T cell receptor beta chains were sequenced from one sample in a study of OX40 agonist ivuxolimab in advanced cancers. Clones were sequenced by immunoSEQ multiplex PCR, and TCRdb holds only the in-frame ones, with some missing. Counted here are 80,000 to 100,000 clones, 86% occurring once; the ten biggest clones make up roughly 5.5%. The sequences come from CD4+ or CD8+ T cells sorted from blood, collected in a trial of the OX40 agonist ivuxolimab. These receptor sequences come from an adult with an advanced solid tumor such as melanoma, head and neck, liver or kidney cancer.

This chain uses TRBV6-5 with TRBJ1-1, with TRBD1 matching 9 bases. Looked up from germline, CDR1 is MNHEY and CDR2 is SVGAGI. The CDR3 is made up of 13 amino acids. V lost 2 bases, J lost 9 bases, and 4 bases stayed unmatched. The DNA for the CDR3 is TGTGCCAGCAGTTACCTGGGACAGGGTAAAGCTTTCTTT. Protein: CASSYLGQGKAFF.

This chain connects TRBV11-2 to TRBJ2-1; D may correspond to TRBD1 or TRBD2 (5 bases each). There are 12 residues in the CDR3. V was cut by 5 bases and J by 9 bases, with 11 bases left in between. Germline V CDR1 and CDR2: SGHAT, FQNNGV. The CDR3 sequence is CASSPRGAEQFF. The DNA for the CDR3 is TGTGCCAGCAGCCCCCGAGGGGCTGAGCAGTTCTTC.